The 18 T cell receptor beta chains below were found in one sample sequenced in a study of blood T cells in healthy people across ages. Alongside a J-beta primer mix, a sample-barcoded 5' primer served in a second PCR lasting roughly 7 to 11 cycles. TCRdb ran MiXCR on the 5' RACE reads and lists one entry per CDR3 protein. This sample carries some 1,000,000 distinct CDR3 sequences, about 25% of them seen once, and the ten largest clones take 0.65% to 0.95%. These data are also associated with another study on T cells of mothers and their children.

The sequencing sample was made of blood. The receptors stem from a girl aged 2 to 9 in good health.

As DNA, the CDR3 is TGTGCCAGCGCTAGCGAGGTCTCCTACGAGCAGTACTTC. Protein: CASASEVSYEQYF. The chain employs TRBV7-9 and TRBJ2-7; D perhaps matches TRBD2 (6 bases). CDR1 SEHNR and CDR2 FQNEAQ come from the germline V gene (reference sequence). V lost 8 bases and J lost 0, with 11 bases in between. This CDR3 region has 13 residues.

The chain's CDR3 is CASATLLDTQYF. CDR3 nucleotides: TGTGCCAGCGCTACCCTCCTGGATACGCAGTATTTT. V gene TRBV7-2 combines with J gene TRBJ2-3; D not resolved. From germline, CDR1 is SGHTA and CDR2 FQGNSA. The CDR3 sequence is 12 residues long. Trimming removed 8 bases from V and 6 bases from J, with 12 bases in between.

This clonotype appeared a single time. The rearrangement links TRBV19 to TRBJ2-1, with TRBD1 matching 12 bases. Germline V gives CDR1 LNHDA, CDR2 SQIVND (reference sequence). V was pared by 6 bases and J by 7 bases, with 10 bases of the junction left unmatched. The CDR3 loop spans 16 amino acids. The CDR3 DNA reads TGTGCCAGTAGCAGTACCGGGACAGGGGGCTTTAATGAGCAGTTCTTC. Translated: CASSSTGTGGFNEQFF.

The chain couples TRBV4-2 to TRBJ1-5; TRBD1 matches 7 bases. The V gene end was trimmed by 0 bases and the J gene end by 4 bases; junction bases not matched to a gene: 6. The CDR3 runs 16 residues. Per the germline V gene, CDR1 is LGHNA and CDR2 is YNFKEQ. The CDR3 spells CASSQEFGQANQPQHF. The CDR3 DNA reads TGTGCCAGCAGCCAAGAATTCGGACAGGCGAATCAGCCCCAGCATTTT.

This clonotype has a handful of counts. The V call is TRBV4-1, the J call TRBJ2-3; D possibly corresponds to TRBD2 (5 bases). Germline assignment: CDR1 MGHRA and CDR2 YSYEKL. CDR3 length: 13 residues. V lost 5 bases, J lost 4 bases, and 10 bases lay in between. The CDR3 region has the DNA TGCGCCAGCAGCTGGGAGAGAGCAGATACGCAGTATTTT. Its protein is CASSWERADTQYF.

The chain couples TRBV5-4 to TRBJ2-1, with D unclear. The CDR3 is 13 amino acids. The germline V gene encodes CDR1 SGHNT and CDR2 YYREEE (reference sequence). CDR3 protein: CGVKRSSYNEQFF. CDR3 nucleotide sequence: TGTGGTGTGAAGCGCAGCTCCTACAATGAGCAGTTCTTC.

This chain uses TRBV25-1 with TRBJ2-5, with TRBD2 matching 7 bases. Germline trimming cut 5 bases from V and 0 bases from J; bases unmatched to any gene: 12. From germline, CDR1 is MGHDK and CDR2 SYGVNS. CDR3 length equals 17 residues. CDR3 DNA: TGTGCCAGCAGTTCGAACCGGGGAGGGACCTACCAAGAGACCCAGTACTTC. It yields the protein CASSSNRGGTYQETQYF.

In this sample, this clonotype turned up many times. The gene calls are TRBV20-1 and TRBJ1-5; 7 positions agree with TRBD1. The germline V gene has CDR1 DFQATT and CDR2 SNEGSKA (reference sequence). CDR3 length: 14 residues. J gave up 6 bases and V 5 bases, and 10 bases lay outside the gene matches. The CDR3 DNA follows: TGCAGTGCTCCGCACCGGGACAGAGGTCAGCCCCAGCATTTT. Translation gives CSAPHRDRGQPQHF.

In its sample, this clonotype was seen a few times. The chain carries TRBV29-1 and TRBJ1-1; D unresolved. Germline loops: CDR1 SQVTM, CDR2 ANQGSEA. The V end lost 0 bases, the J end lost 1 base, and 9 bases lay between the germline ends. The CDR3 has 14 residues. In nucleotides, the CDR3 is TGCAGCGTTGAAGAGGGGTATTCGAACACTGAAGCTTTCTTT. Its protein product is CSVEEGYSNTEAFF.

The chain links TRBV29-1 to TRBJ1-2; D gene ambiguous. This CDR3 has 13 amino acids. Trimming left V 5 bases short and J 5 bases short, with 15 bases between. The germline CDR1 and CDR2 sequences are SQVTM and ANQGSEA. CDR3 sequence: CSVLPEAPYGYTF. DNA for the CDR3: TGCAGCGTTCTTCCTGAGGCCCCTTATGGCTACACCTTC.

This clonotype has just a few counts. This chain's CDR3 is CSVAGGGAGNEKLFF. The DNA for the CDR3 is TGCAGCGTTGCAGGAGGGGGCGCTGGGAATGAAAAACTGTTTTTT. The V and J genes are TRBV29-1 and TRBJ1-4; TRBD1 aligns across 7 bases. Unmatched junction bases numbered 10, after V lost 4 bases and J lost 5 bases. Germline V lookup: CDR1 SQVTM, CDR2 ANQGSEA. This CDR3 has 15 amino acids.

This chain links TRBV12-3 or TRBV12-4 with TRBJ2-5; TRBD2 is a possible D gene (5 bases). Trimming stripped 5 bases from V and 5 bases from J, with 18 bases between. This CDR3 is 15 amino acids long. DNA of the CDR3: TGTGCCAGCAGTCCCCCGGGTTTTAGGGAGGAGACCCAGTACTTC. Translated: CASSPPGFREETQYF.

The chain couples TRBV5-1 to TRBJ1-2; 9 positions agree with TRBD1. The CDR3 length is 16 residues. Germline CDR1 and CDR2: SGHRS and YFSETQ. Germline trimming cut 0 bases from V and 4 bases from J; bases unmatched to any gene: 7. The CDR3 region has the DNA TGCGCCAGCAGCTTGGCCCTAACAGGGGGCATCTATGGCTACACCTTC. Translated, it gives CASSLALTGGIYGYTF.

The rearrangement uses TRBV4-3 and TRBJ1-2; possibly TRBD1 for D (5 bases). Germline CDR1 and CDR2: LGHNA and YSLEER. Trimming cost V 3 bases and J 7 bases, with 12 bases left between them. CDR3 length: 13 residues. CDR3 coding DNA: TGCGCCAGCAGCCAGCTGGGGGATTCTGGCTACACCTTC. It specifies CASSQLGDSGYTF.

This sequence joins TRBV7-2 and TRBJ2-7; D is possibly TRBD2 (6 bases). Germline V gene data show CDR1 as SGHTA and CDR2 as FQGNSA. The CDR3 is made up of 13 amino acids. V was cut by 5 bases and J by 5 bases, with 13 bases left in between. CDR3 DNA sequence: TGTGCCAGCAGCGTCGTGACTAGAGACGAGCAGTACTTC. Amino acid sequence: CASSVVTRDEQYF.

This clonotype has more than one count but fewer than ten. Germline and junction disagree at one end, which may indicate a read error. V and J are TRBV29-1 and TRBJ2-7; D possibly corresponds to TRBD2 (5 bases). The CDR3 runs 14 residues. Germline V gene sequence: CDR1 SQVTM, CDR2 ANQGSEA. DNA for the CDR3: TGTAGCGTCGCAGGTTCCCTATTAGGCTACGAGCAGTACTTC. It translates to CSVAGSLLGYEQYF.

This clonotype was seen a handful of times. The chain combines TRBV15 with TRBJ2-4; D is unresolved. The germline V and J ends were trimmed by 3 bases and 10 bases, with 13 bases remaining between them. The V gene's germline CDR1 is LNHNV and CDR2 YYDKDF (reference sequence). The CDR3 is 13 residues long. CDR3 in DNA: TGTGCCACCAGCAGCCCGGACCGCTCTATTCAGTACTTC. Protein sequence: CATSSPDRSIQYF.

This sequence joins TRBV28 and TRBJ2-7, with D possibly being TRBD2 (5 bases). Germline V gene lookup returns CDR1 MDHEN and CDR2 SYDVKM. Trimming took off 11 bases at V and 5 bases at J, with 22 bases between the two ends. The CDR3 has 14 amino acids. The CDR3 loop reads CACRGMTGMDEQYF. The CDR3 DNA is TGTGCCTGCCGGGGAATGACGGGCATGGACGAGCAGTACTTC.